This TCR beta chain was identified during a study of T cell responses to AZD1222 COVID-19 vaccine (dated by TCRdb to 2020 to 2023). For context, the study as a whole: AZD1222 recipients whose second dose came at about 4 weeks and those whose second dose came at about 12 weeks were combined into one group, since spike-specific TCR depth and breadth did not differ between the two schedules. Trial participants were enrolled by age into 18-55, 56-69 and 70-plus year subgroups, with approximately 150, 28 and 58 TCR-sequenced participants respectively. A total of 233 trial participants underwent TCR sequencing, of whom around 200 received two doses of AZD1222 and some 26 received two doses of the MenACWY control vaccine. What the work shows at the level of the full study, not this receptor alone: Most participants were white British and females outnumbered males, and the authors suggested that clonal diversity may have been underestimated. Conclusions about previously exposed vaccinees are limited because only a handful of AZD1222 recipients were SARS-CoV-2 seropositive at baseline. In the small 56-69-year group, the increase in depth fell short of significance, most likely because of low power. After two AZD1222 doses, spike-specific TCR breadth and depth were significantly higher than at day 0 and than in MenACWY recipients. Vaccine-associated CD4 TCRs spanned the whole spike protein, with dominant responses in regions 160-218 and 743-854. Reportedly, close to half of the unique spike-specific TCRs recognized epitopes lying outside the regions that are mutated in the B.1.351 and B.1.1.7 variants. Because no samples from the day 14 peak response were available, repertoires could be characterized only after the peak T cell response.

The CDR3 regions of human TCRbeta chains were analyzed by immunosequencing. Per the source publication's procedure: TCRs in the repertoires were compared against a reference library of SARS-CoV-2-specific TCRs that had been generated with the MIRA antigen-specificity platform. Breadth was defined as the fraction of unique TCRs that were SARS-CoV-2-associated, and depth was defined as the fraction of total T cells that were SARS-CoV-2-associated. Using the MIRA data, every spike-specific TCR was mapped to the spike region that the TCR reacted to and assigned to either a CD4 or a CD8 class. Log10-transformed breadth and depth values were compared by one-way ANOVA with Sidak's multiple comparisons tests. TCRdb limited this immuneACCESS table to in-frame rearrangements with V and J called. A share of clones is missing; checked studies link under half to unresolved V genes, and the rest is unexplained. The D gene and trimming were derived from the DNA, and the V and J assignments and clone size from that table. For this sample the table gives over 150,000 clones, of which 87% were detected only once. In total, the top ten clones hold approximately 2.5% of the sample.

V is reduced by 3 bases and J by 5 bases, leaving a spacing of 10 bases between them. The CDR3, from cysteine to phenylalanine, totals 13 residues. Only the CDR3 region is kept as DNA, spanning 39 bases read in frame from base 1. In the germline V gene, CDR1 corresponds to KGHSH and CDR2 to LQKENI. In regard to this clone: The antigen it recognizes is unknown. There are no base qualities to consult, and no much larger clone falls within one base.

The label giving this sample's time point can be read as: baseline before first vaccination. Samples from vaccinated people were obtained from the UK trials COV001 and COV002, which included a single-blind randomized controlled phase 2/3 trial of AZD1222 (ChAdOx1 nCoV-19) in healthy adults. For TCRbeta chain sequencing, PBMC samples from trial participants were taken at day 0 and at day 28 after the second dose. Sequenced here: peripheral blood, sampled on day 0 of AZD1222 vaccination. The V gene is TRBV18 and the J gene is TRBJ2-5; the D gene is possibly TRBD1, with 6 bases matching. This clonotype was obtained from an adult in good health. CDR3 sequence: CASSPGQGETQYF. The DNA sequence is as follows: TGTGCCAGCTCACCTGGGCAGGGGGAGACCCAGTACTTC.